The following is a TCR beta chain sequence with its context. The record originates from a study of control samples from healthy donors and cancer patients. Method: immunoSEQ multiplex PCR; TCRdb's copy keeps in-frame clones and lacks some. Of 100,000 to 130,000 clones in the sample, around 80% were seen once. The sequence was obtained from a man younger than 35 in good health. Sequencing input: blood.

This CDR3 is CASSLGDRGGYTF. DNA for the CDR3: TGTGCCAGCAGCTTGGGCGACAGGGGTGGCTACACCTTC. V and J are TRBV7-9 and TRBJ1-2; TRBD1 matches 8 bases. Per germline, CDR1 SEHNR and CDR2 FQNEAQ (reference sequence). CDR3 size: 13 residues. Losses at the gene ends were 3 bases for V and 7 bases for J; bases not matched to a gene: 4.